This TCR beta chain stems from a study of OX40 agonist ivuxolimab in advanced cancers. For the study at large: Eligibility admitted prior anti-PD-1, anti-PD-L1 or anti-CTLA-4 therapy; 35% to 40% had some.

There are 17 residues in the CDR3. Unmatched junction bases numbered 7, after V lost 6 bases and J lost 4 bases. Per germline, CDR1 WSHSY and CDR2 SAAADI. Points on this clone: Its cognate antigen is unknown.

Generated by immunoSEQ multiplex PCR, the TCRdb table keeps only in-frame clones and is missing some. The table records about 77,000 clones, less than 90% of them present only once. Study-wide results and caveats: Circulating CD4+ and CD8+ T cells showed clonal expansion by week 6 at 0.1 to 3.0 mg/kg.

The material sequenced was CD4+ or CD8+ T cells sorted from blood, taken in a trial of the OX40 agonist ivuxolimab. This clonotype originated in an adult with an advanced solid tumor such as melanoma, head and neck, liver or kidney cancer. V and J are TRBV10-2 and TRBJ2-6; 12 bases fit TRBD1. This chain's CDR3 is CASRPGDRGLGANVLTF. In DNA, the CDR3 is TGCGCCAGCAGGCCCGGGGACAGGGGGCTAGGGGCCAACGTCCTGACTTTC.